This is a list of T cell receptor beta chains from one sample in a study of blood T cells in healthy people across ages. TCRdb re-derived calls from the 5' RACE reads in MiXCR, one entry per CDR3 protein. The profile shows approximately 780,000 distinct CDR3 sequences, 25% to 30% of them singletons. The same sample was also used in a study of T cells of mothers and their children.

The sample consisted of blood. Source of these receptors: a boy between 10 and 17 years old in good health. Each CDR3 is given with its conserved first and last residue. D genes are given only for firm matches. Size is omitted from some rows. Given values are once, few, many or a class for expanded clones.

TRBD2 TRBJ2-2 few TRBV7-3 TGTGCCAGCAGCCCCCCGGGACTAGGGAACACCGGGGAGCTGTTTTTT CASSPPGLGNTGELFF
- TRBJ2-5 few TRBV29-1 TGCAGCGTTGCCCAAGAACCGGTGGAGACCCAGTACTTC CSVAQEPVETQYF
- TRBJ2-2 - TRBV11-2 TGTGCCAGCAGCTTAGAATTAGTCACCGGAGAGCTGTTTTTT CASSLELVTGELFF
- TRBJ2-1 - TRBV20-1 TGCAGTGCTAGAGCCAGGGTTGACGGTAGCATGTATGAGCAGTTCTTC CSARARVDGSMYEQFF
TRBD2 TRBJ2-5 many TRBV20-1 TGCAGTGCTAGCGGGGGGGCGTCGGAGACCCAGTACTTC CSASGGASETQYF
- TRBJ1-6 - TRBV11-2 TGTGCCAGCAGCTTATACGAGCTTCGTTCACCCCTCCACTTT CASSLYELRSPLHF
TRBD2 TRBJ2-7 - TRBV5-1 TGCGCCAGCAGCTTGAGCGGGGTGACGGGAGGGGAGCAGTACTTC CASSLSGVTGGEQYF
TRBD2 TRBJ2-5 - TRBV10-3 TGTGCCACCCGATACGCTACTAGCGGGGGGCTCGAGACCCAGTACTTC CATRYATSGGLETQYF
- TRBJ1-1 - TRBV12-3/TRBV12-4 TGTGCCAGCAGAGGGGCAGGGTTCGAAGCTTTCTTT CASRGAGFEAFF
- TRBJ2-4 - TRBV29-1 TGCAGCGTTGTCAGGGGAAACATTCAGTACTTC CSVVRGNIQYF
- TRBJ2-7 - TRBV2 TGTGCCAGCAGTGGGGGCAGGGCCTCCTACGAGCAGTACTTC CASSGGRASYEQYF
- TRBJ2-1 few TRBV7-9 TGTGCCAGCAGCTCCAGTGGGTCAACCAATGAGCAGTTCTTC CASSSSGSTNEQFF
TRBD2 TRBJ2-1 many TRBV7-3 TGTGCCAGCAGCTTCCATTCGGGGGGGCGCGCTGATGAGCAGTTCTTC CASSFHSGGRADEQFF
- TRBJ2-5 many TRBV19 TGTGCCAGTAGTGGAGGGGGCGCGGAAGAGACCCAGTACTTC CASSGGGAEETQYF
- TRBJ2-1 many TRBV28 TGTGCCAGCAGTAATCCCCTGGAGCAGTTCTTC CASSNPLEQFF
TRBD1 TRBJ1-1 - TRBV20-1 TGCAGTGCCGACACGACAGGGGCGGACACTGAAGCTTTCTTT CSADTTGADTEAFF
- TRBJ1-2 - TRBV9 TGTGCCAGCAGTTTATTAGGAGGATTTGGCTACACCTTC CASSLLGGFGYTF
- TRBJ2-2 - TRBV5-1 TGCGCCAGCCGGCCTAGATCGAACACCGGGGAGCTGTTTTTT CASRPRSNTGELFF
TRBD1 TRBJ1-3 few TRBV5-5 TGTGCCAGCAGCCCGACAGGGAGCTCTGGAAACACCATATATTTT CASSPTGSSGNTIYF
- TRBJ2-2 - TRBV5-1 TGCGCCAGCAGCTTGTCGGGACAGAACACCGGGGAGCTGTTTTTT CASSLSGQNTGELFF
TRBD2 TRBJ2-3 - TRBV7-9 TGTGCCAGCAAGTCGGGGGGGGCTTCCACAGATACGCAGTATTTT CASKSGGASTDTQYF
TRBD2 TRBJ2-5 - TRBV7-2 TGTGCCAGCAGGCCGGGACGGGGAGGGGAGACCCAGTACTTC CASRPGRGGETQYF
- TRBJ2-1 many TRBV9 TGTGCCAGCAGCCCCTCTAGCTCCTACAATGAGCAGTTCTTC CASSPSSSYNEQFF
- TRBJ2-7 many TRBV6-6 TGTGCCAGCAGTTACTCGACGGGGGAGTCCTACGAGCAGTACTTC CASSYSTGESYEQYF
- TRBJ2-6 - TRBV4-2 TGTGCCAGCAGCCAAGCTAGTGGGGCCAACGTCCTGACTTTC CASSQASGANVLTF
- TRBJ2-1 few TRBV28 TGTGCCAGCAGTCTACCCCATCCCCATCACCAAACGCGGGACAGTTACAATGAGCAGTTCTTC CASSLPHPHHQTRDSYNEQFF
- TRBJ2-2 - TRBV5-1 TGCGCCAGCAGCCATGGGGGGGCCTCTGAAATCGGGGAGCTGTTTTTT CASSHGGASEIGELFF
- TRBJ2-5 few TRBV7-8 TGTGCCAGCAGCCCTGTGGACAGACAAGAGACCCAGTACTTC CASSPVDRQETQYF
- TRBJ2-7 many TRBV7-2 TGTGCCAGCAGCCCCCAGGCCGCCTCCTACGAGCAGTACTTC CASSPQAASYEQYF
- TRBJ1-2 - TRBV28 TGTGCCAGCAGTTTCATCAGAAACTATGGCTGCACCTTC CASSFIRNYGCTF
- TRBJ2-3 - TRBV15 TGTGCCACCAGCAAGCGGGATACGCAGTATTTT CATSKRDTQYF
- TRBJ2-5 - TRBV11-2 TGTGCCAGCAGCCCTATGGGTGGACAACAAGAGACCCAGTACTTC CASSPMGGQQETQYF
- TRBJ1-1 few TRBV30 TGTGCCTGGAGTCCCAGAAGGGCTGAAGCTTTCTTT CAWSPRRAEAFF
- TRBJ2-7 many TRBV28 TGTGCCAGCAGTTTTCGGGGCCTTAGCTCCTACGAGCAGTACTTC CASSFRGLSSYEQYF
- TRBJ1-2 - TRBV4-2 TGTGCCAGCAGCCAAGAGGTCTCCAGGAACTATGCCTACACCTTC CASSQEVSRNYAYTF
TRBD1 TRBJ2-1 - TRBV12-3/TRBV12-4 TGTGCCAGCAGTCCCTTACGATTCAGGGGGAGCTCCTACAATGAGCAGTTCTTC CASSPLRFRGSSYNEQFF
- TRBJ2-1 - TRBV6-5 TGTGCCAGCACCCGGGGGCGTGAGCAGTTCTTC CASTRGREQFF
- TRBJ2-5 - TRBV7-9 TGTGCCAGCAGCACATACAGGGACGAGACCCAGTACTTC CASSTYRDETQYF
- TRBJ2-7 - TRBV11-2 TGTGCCAGCAGCTTAGCCAGGGTCTCGGTCTACGAGCAGTACTTC CASSLARVSVYEQYF
- TRBJ2-7 - TRBV30 TGTGCCTGGAGAGGCAGGACAATGTTCAACGAGCAGTACTTC CAWRGRTMFNEQYF
- TRBJ2-7 - TRBV30 TGTGCCTGGAGACCCCGGGGCAAAGTCTACGAGCAGTACTTC CAWRPRGKVYEQYF
- TRBJ2-1 - TRBV24-1 TGTGCCACTAACGACCTGAGTGGCAACGAGCAGTTCTTC CATNDLSGNEQFF
- TRBJ2-1 - TRBV6-6 TGTGCCAGCAGTTACTCGGGCAGGGCGCTAAACAATGAGCAGTTCTTC CASSYSGRALNNEQFF
- TRBJ2-3 - TRBV15 TGTGCCACCAGGGGCGGGGCTACAGATACGCAGTATTTT CATRGGATDTQYF